These 14 T cell receptor beta chains came from one sample sequenced in a study of identical twins. TCRdb redid the calling of the 5' RACE reads with MiXCR, one entry per CDR3 protein. This sample has some 500,000 distinct CDR3 sequences; approximately 14% occur once, and the top ten carry roughly 0.56%. These same data were also listed under a study on yellow fever vaccine responses in identical twins.

The specimen sequenced was CD4+ T cells sorted from blood. The receptors were sampled from a woman in her late teens or twenties in good health.

The chain joins TRBV24-1 to TRBJ1-5, with 7 bases matching TRBD1. Germline loops: CDR1 KGHDR, CDR2 SFDVKD. Trimming removed 4 bases from V and 0 bases from J; junction bases left unmatched: 5. The CDR3 consists of 16 residues. The CDR3 region is CATSESGQTSNQPQHF. The CDR3 bases are TGTGCCACCAGTGAATCGGGACAGACTAGCAATCAGCCCCAGCATTTT.

This clonotype has only a few counts. The rearrangement links TRBV3-1 to TRBJ2-1; D is undetermined. Germline values: CDR1 LGHDT, CDR2 YNNKEL (reference sequence). This CDR3 has 16 residues. V was shortened by 4 bases and J by 1 base, with 14 bases between the two germline ends. The CDR3 bases are TGTGCCAGCAGCCCCCTGGTAGGAAGGTCCTACAATGAGCAGTTCTTC. Translation: CASSPLVGRSYNEQFF.

This chain connects TRBV6-1 to TRBJ2-3, with 8 bases identical to TRBD2. Germline V lookup: CDR1 MNHNS, CDR2 SASEGT. This CDR3 contains 15 residues. V was pared by 8 bases and J by 4 bases, with 11 bases of the junction left unmatched. CDR3 coding DNA: TGTGCCAGCGAAAAGCGGGAGTTAGTATCAGATACGCAGTATTTT. Amino acid sequence: CASEKRELVSDTQYF.

The CDR3 loop reads CASSRSTSGSFTGELFF. The CDR3 DNA sequence: TGTGCCAGCAGTCGATCGACTAGCGGGAGCTTCACCGGGGAGCTGTTTTTT. V is TRBV6-2 or TRBV6-3 and J is TRBJ2-2; 12 bases align to TRBD2. With 5 bases clipped from V and 4 bases from J, the junction kept 8 bases outside the gene matches. The CDR3 is made up of 17 amino acids. Germline CDR1 is MNHEY and CDR2 is SVGEGT.

The table lists this clonotype with a few counts. The rearrangement links TRBV14 to TRBJ2-3; maybe TRBD2 (6 bases). V was shortened by 1 base and J by 3 bases, with 20 bases between the two germline ends. This CDR3 spans 18 amino acids. Germline assignment: CDR1 SGHDN and CDR2 FVKESK. The CDR3 is CASSQVGRSGFTTDTQYF. The CDR3 DNA reads TGTGCCAGCAGCCAAGTTGGGAGGTCTGGCTTTACGACAGATACGCAGTATTTT.

At least ten counts were recorded for this clonotype. The chain recombines TRBV3-1 with TRBJ1-1, with 7 bases that match TRBD1. V dropped 0 bases and J dropped 5; count of bases not matched to a gene: 18. Germline CDR1 is LGHDT and CDR2 is YNNKEL (reference sequence). The CDR3 has 19 amino acids. CDR3 in amino acids: CASSQDFRGSLGRVTEAFF. The CDR3 DNA reads as TGTGCCAGCAGCCAAGATTTCAGGGGGAGTTTGGGTAGGGTTACTGAAGCTTTCTTT.

A few counts support this clonotype. The V call is TRBV7-9, the J call TRBJ2-7; possibly TRBD2 for D (5 bases). The V gene's germline CDR1 is SEHNR and CDR2 FQNEAQ (reference sequence). The CDR3 is 12 amino acids. Trimming removed 5 bases from V and 7 bases from J, with 12 bases in between. The CDR3 protein is CASSAGGREQYF. The CDR3 DNA follows: TGTGCCAGCAGCGCCGGAGGCCGGGAGCAGTACTTC.

The chain is built from TRBV5-1 and TRBJ2-5; 12 bases map to TRBD2. Per the germline V gene, CDR1 is SGHRS and CDR2 is YFSETQ. The CDR3 contains 14 residues. V trimming: 7 bases; J trimming: 5 bases; junction bases outside the gene matches: 6. CDR3 amino acids: CASRRLAGVETQYF. Written as DNA, the CDR3 is TGCGCCAGCCGCCGACTAGCGGGAGTGGAGACCCAGTACTTC.

This chain joins TRBV5-1 and TRBJ2-1; a possible D gene is TRBD1 (6 bases). Between the trimmed V and J ends, which lost 0 bases and 5 bases, there was a span of 15 bases. The CDR3 contains 16 residues. From germline, CDR1 is SGHRS and CDR2 YFSETQ. The CDR3 nucleotides read TGCGCCAGCAGCTTGGCTAACAGGGCAGTTAACAATGAGCAGTTCTTC. It codes for CASSLANRAVNNEQFF.

The chain couples TRBV18 to TRBJ2-2; 10 bases match TRBD1. Per germline, CDR1 KGHSH and CDR2 LQKENI. The trim removed 6 bases at V and 0 bases at J, leaving 7 bases unmatched. The CDR3 runs to 17 residues. This chain's CDR3 is CASSPTGTGANTGELFF. CDR3 bases: TGTGCCAGCTCCCCGACCGGGACAGGGGCGAACACCGGGGAGCTGTTTTTT.

This clonotype was picked up many times. The V call is TRBV19, the J call TRBJ1-2; possibly TRBD1 for D (6 bases). This CDR3 region has 14 residues. Trimming removed 3 bases from V and 2 bases from J, with 10 bases in between. In germline, CDR1 is LNHDA, CDR2 SQIVND (reference sequence). CDR3 loop: CASSIPGQNYGYTF. The DNA for the CDR3 is TGTGCCAGTAGTATTCCGGGACAAAACTATGGCTACACCTTC.

The rearrangement uses TRBV5-6 and TRBJ2-2; maybe TRBD2 (7 bases). Germline V gives CDR1 SGHDT, CDR2 YYEEEE. The CDR3 length is 16 residues. The V end lost 4 bases, the J end lost 6 bases, and 19 bases lay between the germline ends. In nucleotides, the CDR3 is TGTGCCAGCAGCCCCGTCTGGGGGGGCGGGTCCGGGGAGCTGTTTTTT. As protein: CASSPVWGGGSGELFF.

In its sample, this clonotype was seen a few times. The gene calls are TRBV12-3 or TRBV12-4 and TRBJ2-2; D is uncertain. The CDR3 length is 11 residues. V was cut by 0 bases and J by 9 bases, with 2 bases left in between. In nucleotides, the CDR3 is TGTGCCAGCAGTTTAGCCTGGGAGCTGTTTTTT. As protein: CASSLAWELFF.

The chain links TRBV28 to TRBJ2-7; 10 nucleotides match TRBD2. Germline loops: CDR1 MDHEN, CDR2 SYDVKM. With V trimmed by 8 bases and J by 4 bases, 5 bases remained unmatched. The CDR3 totals 13 residues. CDR3 residues: CASWTSGKYEQYF. The DNA for the CDR3 is TGTGCCAGCTGGACTAGCGGCAAATACGAGCAGTACTTC.